This T cell receptor beta chain was identified during a study of post-analysis software for immune sequencing data. On the study more broadly: Patients with relapsing-remitting, secondary progressive and progressive-relapsing multiple sclerosis courses were all represented.

With respect to this clonotype: Its antigen is not known.

Researchers reported that TCR beta cDNA libraries carried unique molecular identifiers. The authors obtained roughly 0.5 million cDNA molecules from roughly 1.1 to 9.2 million T cells. TCRdb ran MiXCR on the PCR reads and lists one entry per CDR3 protein. The table shows about 460,000 distinct CDR3 sequences, with approximately 46% occurring only once. The CDR3 totals 12 residues. Per the germline V gene, CDR1 is LGHDT and CDR2 is YNNKEL (reference sequence). The V end lost 4 bases, the J end lost 10 bases, and 10 bases lay between the germline ends. Study-level findings and limits: Elevated frequency relative to controls characterized about 5 TRBV segments in patients, TRBV5-6, TRBV5-1 and TRBV20-1 among them. Controls had significantly higher normalized Chao1 diversity than multiple sclerosis patients.

The gene calls are TRBV3-1 and TRBJ1-4; weak D call: TRBD1 (5 bases). The sample consisted of blood. This TCR derives from a girl under 18 with multiple sclerosis. Here the CDR3 reads CASSRRDPKLFF. The CDR3 coding sequence is TGTGCCAGCAGCCGACGGGACCCAAAACTGTTTTTT.